The present T cell receptor beta chain was sequenced within a study of response to subunit inactivated influenza vaccine (dated by TCRdb to between 2017 and 2018). Regarding the study in general: To follow how T cells responded to a trivalent subunit inactivated influenza vaccine, the researchers relied on deep quantitative profiling of the T cell receptor repertoire. Overall study results and their limits: The authors proposed that each seasonal influenza vaccination may bring in only a limited number of new T cells.

This clonotype occurred many times. Its antigen has not been determined. Per-base quality was not reported, and no clone a single base away is much larger than it. Library preparation employed RT-PCR. The sequencing machine was an Illumina HiSeq 2500. TCRdb passed the public sequencing reads through fastp at Q25 and MiXCR, retaining productive beta sequences. Rows with a matching CDR3 protein are joined into one entry that keeps the most common DNA and genes. This sample is represented by some 500,000 distinct CDR3 sequences; 16% of them were singletons. 2.5% to 3.5% of the sample is in the top ten clones. V is pared back by 4 bases and J by 13 bases, with 11 bases lying between the germline termini. The CDR3 sequence holds 11 residues, the cysteine and phenylalanine included. Here the CDR3 DNA is all that survives: 33 bases in frame from base 1.

The material sequenced was CD4+ T cells sorted from PBMCs, taken less than 30 months after vaccination. The clonotype was recovered from a man aged 50-75 years who received an inactivated influenza vaccine. Donor details come from another sample of the same person, matched by shared clones. Rearrangement joined TRBV12-3 or TRBV12-4 to TRBJ2-1; the D gene is possibly TRBD1 or TRBD2, with 5 bases matching each. The CDR3 in this case is CASSSGRSQFF. Here is the DNA: TGTGCCAGCAGTTCGGGACGAAGCCAGTTCTTC.